Sequencing of this T cell receptor beta chain was carried out in a study of blood T cell repertoires in COVID-19. Overall study: Samples came from the United States, Italy and Spain, spanning acute and convalescent COVID-19. T cells, B-cell-depleted T cells, or PBMCs provided the cDNA or gDNA that served as material.

This CDR3 is built from 16 residues. CDR1 is SGHTA and CDR2 is FQGTGA in the germline V gene. V shed 5 bases and J 3 bases; nucleotides not matched to a gene: 9. Original processing methods: Reference gene primers were amplified, and this amplification served to estimate nucleated cell counts. Sequencing was performed with immunoSEQ multiplex PCR; in TCRdb, only in-frame clones are kept and a portion is missing. V and J calls and clone size follow that table, whereas D and trimming were derived from the DNA. The sample comprises approximately 170,000 clones, around nine tenths of which are singletons, and roughly 3.9% rests with the top ten.

This chain connects TRBV7-3 to TRBJ2-3; TRBD2 matches at 9 bases. Sequencing input: peripheral blood. The sequence came from a man in his late teens or twenties with active or convalescent COVID-19. CDR3 DNA sequence: TGTGCCAGCAGCGCTTCCTCTAGCGGGAAAACAGATACGCAGTATTTT. Protein sequence: CASSASSSGKTDTQYF. Combining the CDR3 with reference TRBV7-3 and TRBJ2-3 gives the whole variable domain GAGVSQTPSNKVTEKGKYVELRCDPISGHTALYWYRQSLGQGPEFLIYFQGTGAADDSGLPNDRFFAVRPEGSVSTLKIQRTERGDSAVYLCASSASSSGKTDTQYFGPGTRLTVL.